Below are 13 T cell receptor beta chains sequenced from a single sample in a study of OX40 agonist ivuxolimab in advanced cancers. Profiling relied on immunoSEQ multiplex PCR, and the TCRdb table lists in-frame clones only, not all of them. The table shows 70,000 or so clones, with just over 90% occurring only once. The starting material was CD4+ or CD8+ T cells sorted from blood, obtained in a trial of the OX40 agonist ivuxolimab. The receptors here all came from an adult with an advanced solid tumor such as melanoma, head and neck, liver or kidney cancer.

This clone was seen a single time. V gene TRBV21-1 combines with J gene TRBJ1-2. TRBV21-1 is annotated as a pseudogene. There are 13 residues in the CDR3. The CDR3 DNA reads TGTGCCAGCAGCCGGGGGGGTATGTATGGCTACACCTTC. It encodes CASSRGGMYGYTF.

The chain uses TRBV6-5 and TRBJ2-2; maybe TRBD1 (6 bases). V was clipped by 2 bases and J by 4 bases, with 11 bases between them. The CDR3 runs 15 residues. From germline, CDR1 is MNHEY and CDR2 SVGAGI. This chain's CDR3 is CASSYDRTPTGELFF. CDR3 in DNA: TGTGCCAGCAGTTACGACAGGACTCCCACCGGGGAGCTGTTTTTT.

This clone was detected once. The chain uses TRBV19 and TRBJ1-1; D might be TRBD1 (5 bases). V was trimmed by 6 bases and J by 4 bases, leaving 12 bases between them. The CDR3 has 13 residues. Germline V gene data show CDR1 as LNHDA and CDR2 as SQIVND (reference sequence). The CDR3 region has the DNA TGTGCCAGTAGAAAAACCAGGGCCACTGAAGCTTTCTTT. Amino acids: CASRKTRATEAFF.

The genes are TRBV7-9 and TRBJ1-3; D is undetermined. Germline CDR1 reads SEHNR; CDR2 reads FQNEAQ (reference sequence). This CDR3 comprises 14 residues. The V and J ends lost 3 bases and 1 base respectively, with 7 bases between them. The CDR3 is CASSLDLSGNTIYF. DNA of the CDR3: TGTGCCAGCAGCTTGGACCTTTCTGGAAACACCATATATTTT.

The chain is built from TRBV9 and TRBJ2-3, with TRBD1 identical over 10 bases. The V and J ends lost 3 bases and 3 bases, in that order; junction bases with no gene match: 4. Germline CDR1 SGDLS, CDR2 YYNGEE. The CDR3 is 15 residues long. In DNA, the CDR3 is TGTGCCAGCAGCGCTCGGACAGGGGGAACAGATACGCAGTATTTT. Residues: CASSARTGGTDTQYF.

The rearrangement uses TRBV7-8 and TRBJ1-1; D possibly corresponds to TRBD1 (5 bases). Per the germline V gene, CDR1 is SGHVS and CDR2 is FQNEAQ. This CDR3 is 16 amino acids long. Trimming took off 5 bases at V and 2 bases at J, with 18 bases between the two ends. The CDR3 sequence is CASSPGGGVSNTEAFF. CDR3 in DNA: TGTGCCAGCAGCCCGGGGGGAGGGGTGTCAAACACTGAAGCTTTCTTT. Looking up the rest from reference TRBV7-8 and TRBJ1-1 gives the full variable domain: GAGVSQSPRYKVAKRGQDVALRCDPISGHVSLFWYQQALGQGPEFLTYFQNEAQLDKSGLPSDRFFAERPEGSVSTLKIQRTQQEDSAVYLCASSPGGGVSNTEAFFGQGTRLTVV.

The rearrangement uses TRBV2 and TRBJ1-5; 7 positions agree with TRBD1. CDR1 SNHLY and CDR2 FYNNEI come from the germline V gene. This CDR3 contains 15 residues. V was clipped by 6 bases and J by 4 bases; unmatched bases: 9. CDR3 DNA sequence: TGTGCCAGCAGAAAAGACAGGGCGAATAATCAGCCCCAGCATTTT. Amino acid sequence: CASRKDRANNQPQHF.

The chain couples TRBV9 to TRBJ2-1, with 12 bases lining up with TRBD2. This CDR3 is 18 amino acids long. Trimming at V came to 0 bases and at J to 8 bases, leaving 12 bases not matched to a gene. Germline V gives CDR1 SGDLS, CDR2 YYNGEE. The CDR3 DNA follows: TGTGCCAGCAGCGTAGTTCCTAGCGGGAGGGCACAAACGGATGAGCAGTTCTTC. This translates into CASSVVPSGRAQTDEQFF.

This clone came up once. J is TRBJ1-1 and V is TRBV12-5; D is unresolved. From germline, CDR1 is LGHNT and CDR2 FRNRAP. The CDR3 sequence is 12 residues long. Trimming took off 5 bases at V and 1 base at J, with 5 bases between the two ends. The CDR3 here is CASGRTNTEAFF. CDR3 coding DNA: TGTGCTAGTGGTCGTACGAACACTGAAGCTTTCTTT.

V is TRBV27 and J is TRBJ2-1, with 8 bases that match TRBD2. The J segment lost 6 bases and the V segment lost 6 bases, leaving 16 bases of the junction unmatched. The CDR3 has 17 residues. The germline V gene has CDR1 MNHEY and CDR2 SMNVEV (reference sequence). The CDR3 DNA reads TGTGCCAGCAGCCAACCAGGGCGACTAGCGTCAGGCAATGAGCAGTTCTTC. This translates into CASSQPGRLASGNEQFF.

This chain uses TRBV14 with TRBJ1-1; the D gene is possibly TRBD1 (5 bases). V gave up 0 bases and J gave up 11 bases, with 10 bases separating them. This CDR3 contains 12 residues. Germline CDR1 reads SGHDN; CDR2 reads FVKESK. The CDR3: CASSQDPGWAFF. DNA for the CDR3: TGTGCCAGCAGCCAAGATCCAGGGTGGGCTTTCTTT.

The rearrangement uses TRBV6-1 and TRBJ1-3; unclear D gene. CDR1 MNHNS and CDR2 SASEGT come from the germline V gene. V shed 3 bases and J shed 5 bases, with 17 bases lying between them. This CDR3 has 16 amino acids. The CDR3 region is CASSESRQQHRNTIYF. CDR3 coding DNA: TGTGCCAGCAGTGAGTCGCGTCAGCAACATAGAAACACCATATATTTT.

The gene calls are TRBV11-2 and TRBJ1-2; D is unresolved. The CDR3 is 13 amino acids. The germline V and J ends were trimmed by 2 bases and 4 bases, with 8 bases remaining between them. Germline CDR1 and CDR2: SGHAT and FQNNGV. CDR3 residues: CASSLSTVYGYTF. The CDR3 coding sequence is TGTGCCAGCAGCTTATCCACGGTCTATGGCTACACCTTC.